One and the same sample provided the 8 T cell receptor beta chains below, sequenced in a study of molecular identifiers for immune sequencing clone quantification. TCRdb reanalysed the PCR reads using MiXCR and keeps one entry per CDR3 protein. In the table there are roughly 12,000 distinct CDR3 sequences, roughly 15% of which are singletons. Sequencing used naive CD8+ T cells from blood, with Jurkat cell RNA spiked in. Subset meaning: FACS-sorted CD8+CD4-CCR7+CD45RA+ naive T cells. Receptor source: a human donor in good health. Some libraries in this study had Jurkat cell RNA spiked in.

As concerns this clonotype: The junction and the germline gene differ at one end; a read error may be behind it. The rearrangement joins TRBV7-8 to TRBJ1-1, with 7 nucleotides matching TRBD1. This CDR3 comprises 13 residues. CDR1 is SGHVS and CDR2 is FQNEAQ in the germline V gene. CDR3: CASSLVVTEGASF. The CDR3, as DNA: TGTGCCAGCAGCTTAGTAGTCACCGAGGGGGCTTCCTTT.

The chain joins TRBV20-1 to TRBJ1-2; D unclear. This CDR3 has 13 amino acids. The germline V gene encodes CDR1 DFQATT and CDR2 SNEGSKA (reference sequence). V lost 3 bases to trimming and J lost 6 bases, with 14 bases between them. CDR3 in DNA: TGCAGTGCTAGGATCACAGAGAAGAATGGCTACACCTTC. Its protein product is CSARITEKNGYTF.

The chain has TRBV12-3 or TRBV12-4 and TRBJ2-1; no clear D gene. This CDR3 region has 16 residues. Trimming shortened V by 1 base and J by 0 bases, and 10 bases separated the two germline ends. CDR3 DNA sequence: TGTGCCAGCAGTTTAGACGGCGTGAGCTCCTACAATGAGCAGTTCTTC. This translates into CASSLDGVSSYNEQFF.

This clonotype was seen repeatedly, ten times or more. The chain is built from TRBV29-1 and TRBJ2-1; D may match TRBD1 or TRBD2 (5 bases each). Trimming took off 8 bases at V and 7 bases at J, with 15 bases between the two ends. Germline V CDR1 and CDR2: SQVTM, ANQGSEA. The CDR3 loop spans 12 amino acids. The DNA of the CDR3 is TGCAGCATCCGGGACCTTGGGAATGAGCAGTTCTTC. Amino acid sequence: CSIRDLGNEQFF.

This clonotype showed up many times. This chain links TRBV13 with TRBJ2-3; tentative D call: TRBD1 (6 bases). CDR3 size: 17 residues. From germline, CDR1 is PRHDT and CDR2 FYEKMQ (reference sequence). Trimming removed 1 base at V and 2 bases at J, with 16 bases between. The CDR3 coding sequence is TGTGCCAGCAGCTTAGAAAGCGGACAGAAAGCCACAGATACGCAGTATTTT. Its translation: CASSLESGQKATDTQYF.

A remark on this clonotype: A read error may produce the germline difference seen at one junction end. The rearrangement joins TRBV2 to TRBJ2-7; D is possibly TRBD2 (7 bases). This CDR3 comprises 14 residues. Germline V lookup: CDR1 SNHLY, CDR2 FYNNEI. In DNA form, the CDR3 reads TGTGCCAGCACCGAGGGGGGGCTCAGCTACGAGCAGTGCTTC. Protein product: CASTEGGLSYEQCF. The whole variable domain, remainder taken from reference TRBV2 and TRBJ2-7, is EPEVTQTPSHQVTQMGQEVILRCVPISNHLYFYWYRQILGQKVEFLVSFYNNEISEKSEIFDDQFSVERPDGSNFTLKIRSTKLEDSAMYFCASTEGGLSYEQCFGPGTRLTVT.

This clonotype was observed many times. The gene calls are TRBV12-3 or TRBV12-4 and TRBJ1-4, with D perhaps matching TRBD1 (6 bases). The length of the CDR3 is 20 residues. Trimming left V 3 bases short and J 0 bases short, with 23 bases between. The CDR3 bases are TGTGCCAGCAGTTTTCTATTAGGATCGGGGACACCTGCAACTAATGAAAAACTGTTTTTT. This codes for CASSFLLGSGTPATNEKLFF.

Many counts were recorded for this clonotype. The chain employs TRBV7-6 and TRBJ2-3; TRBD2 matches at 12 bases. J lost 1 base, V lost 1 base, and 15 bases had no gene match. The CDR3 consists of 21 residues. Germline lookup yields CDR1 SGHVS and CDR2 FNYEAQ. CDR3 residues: CASSLDHASGRDSQRTDTQYF. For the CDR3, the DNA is TGTGCCAGCAGCTTAGATCATGCTAGCGGGAGGGACTCTCAGCGCACAGATACGCAGTATTTT.